Detailed here is one T cell receptor beta chain. Its antigen is not known. Run at survey level, the immunoSEQ assay was version v3.0. For every sample, sequencing targeted roughly 40,000-55,000 T-cell genomes. The assay was immunoSEQ multiplex PCR, and TCRdb's table has in-frame clones only and misses some. The repertoire holds fewer than 20,000 clones, with about 94% as singletons. This sample is drawn from a study of long-term antiretroviral therapy in people with HIV. About the research overall: About a decade before 2015, the earliest samples were taken when ART was typically delayed.

The study's findings and limits: The ART regimens used between about 2004 and 2018 may be less effective than current ones.

The receptor was derived from a woman aged 45 to 65 with HIV. Specimen: unsorted PBMCs, collected about 6 years after starting antiretroviral therapy.

The CDR3 DNA reads TGTGCCAGCAGTTCCCCCGAGGACACCGGGGAGCTGTTTTTT. It translates to CASSSPEDTGELFF. This chain uses TRBV28 with TRBJ2-2, with no clear D. Germline V gene data show CDR1 as MDHEN and CDR2 as SYDVKM. The CDR3 loop spans 14 amino acids. V lost 4 bases and J 3 bases, leaving 9 bases between the germline ends.